These 16 T cell receptor beta chains were all obtained from the same sample, sequenced in a study of blood T cell repertoires in COVID-19 (dated by TCRdb to about 2020). Library prep was done by the immunoSEQ multiplex PCR assay. Drawn from immuneACCESS, this table holds only the in-frame rearrangements with V and J called that TCRdb kept. Clones are partly lost; checked studies trace under half to an unresolved V gene and leave the rest unexplained. Within this sample are 300,000 to 350,000 clones, with approximately 90% of them counted one time only. Approximately 9.3% of the sample is in the top ten clones. Sequencing input: peripheral blood. The receptors derive from a man aged 25 to 40 with COVID-19, enrolled during active disease.

The chain recombines TRBV30 with TRBJ1-2; D perhaps matches TRBD1 (6 bases). Trimming removed 4 bases at V and 4 bases at J, with 13 bases between. The CDR3 is 13 amino acids. Germline CDR1 GTSNPN, CDR2 SVGIG (reference sequence). CDR3 bases: TGTGCCTGGACCGAGGACAGCTTCTATGGCTACACCTTC. Residues: CAWTEDSFYGYTF.

This clone has a single count. This chain connects TRBV18 to TRBJ2-7, with D perhaps TRBD1 or TRBD2 (7 bases each). The V and J ends lost 6 bases and 4 bases respectively, with 19 bases between them. The CDR3 totals 15 residues. The V gene's germline CDR1 is KGHSH and CDR2 LQKENI. CDR3 amino acids: CASSPGGGGSYEQYF. CDR3 nucleotide sequence: TGTGCCAGCTCCCCAGGGGGGGGCGGCTCTTACGAGCAGTACTTC.

This rearrangement joins TRBV2 to TRBJ2-7, with D possibly TRBD1 on 6 matching bases. Germline CDR1 reads SNHLY; CDR2 reads FYNNEI. The V end was cut by 5 bases, the J end by 5 bases, with 16 bases between. This CDR3 region has 14 residues. The DNA for the CDR3 is TGTGCCAGCAGTCCGCGACAGGTCGGGAACGAGCAGTACTTC. Translated, it gives CASSPRQVGNEQYF.

The gene calls are TRBV5-1 and TRBJ2-3, with 7 positions matching TRBD1. The CDR3 consists of 14 residues. Trimming cost V 2 bases and J 2 bases; bases outside gene matches: 2. CDR1 is SGHRS and CDR2 is YFSETQ in the germline V gene. CDR3: CASSFQGVTDTQYF. The DNA for the CDR3 is TGCGCCAGCAGCTTCCAGGGGGTCACAGATACGCAGTATTTT.

The rearrangement links TRBV15 to TRBJ1-6; 7 positions agree with TRBD1. The J segment lost 10 bases and the V segment lost 0 bases, leaving 6 bases of the junction unmatched. The CDR3 consists of 15 residues. CDR1 is LNHNV and CDR2 is YYDKDF in the germline V gene (reference sequence). CDR3 protein: CATSRDQGGGSPLHF. In nucleotides, the CDR3 is TGTGCCACCAGCAGAGATCAGGGGGGAGGATCACCCCTCCACTTT.

V gene TRBV20-1 combines with J gene TRBJ2-1, with 7 bases aligning to TRBD1. The CDR3 loop spans 11 amino acids. Germline loops: CDR1 DFQATT, CDR2 SNEGSKA (reference sequence). V dropped 6 bases and J dropped 8; count of bases not matched to a gene: 4. CDR3 in amino acids: CSATGVDEQFF. The CDR3 DNA sequence: TGCAGTGCCACAGGGGTTGATGAGCAGTTCTTC.

This chain links TRBV14 with TRBJ2-3; TRBD2 might be the D (5 bases). V dropped 0 bases and J dropped 3 bases, with 16 bases sitting between them. CDR1 and CDR2 (germline): SGHDN, FVKESK. The CDR3 length is 17 residues. Here the CDR3 DNA reads TGTGCCAGCAGCCAAGATCGGATCGGGGTGGGTACAGATACGCAGTATTTT. It encodes CASSQDRIGVGTDTQYF.

The CDR3 spells CASSPQLGGDEQFF. The DNA for the CDR3 is TGTGCCAGCAGCCCCCAACTAGGGGGCGATGAGCAGTTCTTC. The chain has TRBV7-3 and TRBJ2-1; 7 bases are shared with TRBD1. V shed 5 bases and J 8 bases; nucleotides not matched to a gene: 9. The CDR3 consists of 14 residues. Germline V gene sequence: CDR1 SGHTA, CDR2 FQGTGA.

The V call is TRBV7-2, the J call TRBJ2-3, with 8 bases matching TRBD2. This CDR3 has 19 amino acids. Germline V gene lookup returns CDR1 SGHTA and CDR2 FQGNSA. V lost 2 bases to trimming and J lost 5 bases; unmatched junction nucleotides: 18. The CDR3 loop reads CASSLFPPHLGGGIDTQYF. CDR3 bases: TGTGCCAGCAGCTTATTCCCCCCCCATCTCGGGGGGGGCATAGATACGCAGTATTTT.

The V gene is TRBV9, the J gene TRBJ2-3; 15 bases agree with TRBD2. The J segment lost 2 bases and the V segment lost 4 bases, leaving 11 bases of the junction unmatched. This CDR3 has 19 residues. CDR1 and CDR2 from the germline V gene are SGDLS and YYNGEE. In DNA, the CDR3 is TGTGCCAGCAGCTTCCCCTCCGGGACTAGCGGGAGGAACACAGATACGCAGTATTTT. Translation gives CASSFPSGTSGRNTDTQYF.

V gene TRBV7-8 combines with J gene TRBJ1-5; a possible D gene is TRBD1 (5 bases). The CDR3 length is 16 residues. CDR1 is SGHVS and CDR2 is FQNEAQ in the germline V gene. Trimming took off 5 bases at V and 7 bases at J, with 21 bases between the two ends. The CDR3 DNA is TGTGCCAGCAGCCAAGACTCCTGGGAGGGGATCCAGCCCCAGCATTTT. Protein: CASSQDSWEGIQPQHF.

A few counts support this clone. The V gene is TRBV3-1 (or the pseudogene TRBV3-2), the J gene TRBJ2-7, with D perhaps matching TRBD2 (5 bases). Trimming cost V 0 bases and J 10 bases, with 13 bases left between them. The CDR3 loop spans 13 amino acids. The germline V gene encodes CDR1 LGHDT and CDR2 YNNKEL (reference sequence). The CDR3 loop reads CASSQDGLARQYF. Written as DNA, the CDR3 is TGTGCCAGCAGCCAAGATGGCCTAGCTCGTCAGTACTTC.

The chain employs TRBV19 and TRBJ1-5; tentatively, D is TRBD1 (5 bases). V lost 5 bases and J 6 bases, leaving 11 bases between the germline ends. Germline V gene data show CDR1 as LNHDA and CDR2 as SQIVND (reference sequence). This CDR3 comprises 13 residues. CDR3 sequence reads: CASSARGSQPQHF. The CDR3 coding sequence is TGTGCCAGTAGTGCCCGGGGGAGTCAGCCCCAGCATTTT. The complete variable domain, with remaining parts taken from reference TRBV19 and TRBJ1-5, reads DGGITQSPKYLFRKEGQNVTLSCEQNLNHDAMYWYRQDPGQGLRLIYYSQIVNDFQKGDIAEGYSVSREKKESFPLTVTSAQKNPTAFYLCASSARGSQPQHFGDGTRLSIL.

This clone was observed a handful of times. V and J are TRBV12-5 and TRBJ2-7; TRBD2 agrees at 8 bases. The CDR3 consists of 16 residues. In germline, CDR1 is LGHNT, CDR2 FRNRAP. Trimming took 3 bases from V and 2 from J; bases not matched to a gene: 9. The DNA of the CDR3 is TGTGCTAGTGGTTTCGGTTCCGGGAGGGATACCTACGAGCAGTACTTC. It codes for CASGFGSGRDTYEQYF.

In this sample, this clone turned up once. The gene calls are TRBV5-5 and TRBJ2-7; 7 nucleotides line up with TRBD2. The CDR3 has 14 residues. Germline values: CDR1 SGHKS, CDR2 YYEKEE (reference sequence). After removal of 1 base from V and 3 bases from J, the junction contained 4 bases not matched to a gene. CDR3 residues: CASSLRGGYYEQYF. CDR3 nucleotide sequence: TGTGCCAGCAGCTTGAGGGGAGGGTACTACGAGCAGTACTTC.

The chain carries TRBV4-3 and TRBJ2-3; 8 nucleotides line up with TRBD2. The V gene's germline CDR1 is LGHNA and CDR2 YSLEER. The V and J ends lost 0 bases and 2 bases, in that order; junction bases with no gene match: 7. The CDR3 is 17 residues long. The CDR3 protein is CASSQDAGGHITDTQYF. The CDR3 DNA reads TGCGCCAGCAGCCAAGATGCGGGGGGACACATCACAGATACGCAGTATTTT.